This entry concerns a single T cell receptor beta chain. This sample is drawn from a study of T cell responses to AZD1222 COVID-19 vaccine. Method: immunoSEQ multiplex PCR; TCRdb's copy keeps in-frame clones and lacks some. The sample has 75,000 to 100,000 clones, approximately 85% seen once. CDR1 is LNHDA, CDR2 SQIVND, per germline (reference sequence). With V trimmed by 3 bases and J by 6 bases, 4 bases remained unmatched. The CDR3 runs to 14 residues. The chain links TRBV19 to TRBJ2-2; 7 bases agree with TRBD2. The material was peripheral blood, obtained on day 0 of AZD1222 vaccination. This clonotype was sampled from an adult in good health. CDR3 nucleotide sequence: TGTGCCAGTAGTATGTCGGGAGGATCCGGGGAGCTGTTTTTT. Its protein is CASSMSGGSGELFF.